This entry concerns a single T cell receptor (beta chain). This clone was seen a few times. The clone's antigen remains unknown. Base qualities are missing; no much larger clone stands one base away. Library preparation used the immunoSEQ multiplex PCR assay. What TCRdb holds here is the immuneACCESS table cut down to in-frame rearrangements. Part of the clones is not present; checked against another copy, under half of the missing clones reflect an unresolved V gene, and the others are unexplained. The sample data list tens of thousands of clones, and about 84% of these were observed just once. Just over 2.5% of the sample belongs to the ten largest clones. These data originate in a study of PD-1 blockade in mismatch repair-deficient tumors (dated by TCRdb to about 2017). At the level of the whole study: Between late 2013 and 2016, roughly 78 consecutive patients with some twelve mismatch repair-deficient cancer types, all previously treated and progressing, were enrolled in the trial. Tumor-associated T cell clones were tracked in the peripheral blood of patients responding to PD-1 blockade by deep sequencing of TCR CDR3 regions.

V loses 3 bases at its end and J loses 7 bases; junction bases beyond the gene matches: 6. From cysteine to phenylalanine, the CDR3 is 13 amino acids long. The DNA shown is the 39-base CDR3, in frame from base 1. Looking up the germline V gene (reference sequence) yields CDR1 SEHNR and CDR2 FQNEAQ. Study-level results and caveats: Tumor-resident clones, often undetectable in blood before treatment, expanded rapidly after pembrolizumab and then contracted, generally before radiologic responses.

What this sample's time point label stands for: peripheral blood 12 weeks after first pembrolizumab dose. Mismatch repair deficiency was established in every enrolled patient by polymerase chain reaction or immunohistochemistry. TCR sequencing was performed for a few patients who responded to pembrolizumab therapy. In the phase II trial, pembrolizumab PD-1 blockade was tested prospectively in advanced mismatch repair-deficient cancers, no matter which tissue of origin the cancers came from. Peripheral blood T cell samples were gathered serially, both before PD-1 blockade started and at multiple time points afterward. Blood sampling time points were reported as weeks after the first dose of pembrolizumab.

This sample comprised peripheral blood, obtained 12 weeks after starting pembrolizumab. The TCR originated in an adult with mismatch repair-deficient cancer. The V and J segments used are TRBV7-9 and TRBJ2-7; TRBD2 aligns with 7 central bases. The DNA sequence is as follows: TGTGCCAGCAGCTTTAGTACGGGGGGAGAGCAGTACTTC. Its product reads: CASSFSTGGEQYF.